The rows below give T cell receptor beta chains drawn from one sample of a study of T cell responses to AZD1222 COVID-19 vaccine. Here immunoSEQ multiplex PCR was the method, and the copy in TCRdb shows in-frame clones only, minus some. The sample includes more than 90,000 clones, 90% seen only once; the top ten take around 1.3%. The input for sequencing was peripheral blood, taken on day 0 of AZD1222 vaccination. These TCRs come from an adult in good health. Each CDR3 is given with its conserved first and last residue. D genes are given only for firm matches. Clone size, where shown, is once, few, many, or a class for clones that have expanded.

j_gene,d_gene,v_gene,abundance,CDR3aa,CDR3nt
TRBJ1-1,-,TRBV7-2,-,CASSYTFSDSEAFF,TGTGCCAGCAGCTACACTTTCTCTGACAGTGAAGCTTTCTTT
TRBJ2-2,-,TRBV19,-,CASSITVNTGELFF,TGTGCCAGTAGTATTACCGTGAACACCGGGGAGCTGTTTTTT
TRBJ1-2,-,TRBV29-1,once,CSVSDGYTF,TGCAGCGTTAGTGATGGCTACACCTTC
TRBJ1-4,-,TRBV28,-,CASSSGVEEKLFF,TGTGCCAGCAGTTCCGGAGTAGAGGAAAAACTGTTTTTT
TRBJ2-7,TRBD1,TRBV6-6,-,CASSRYKGGQGKDEQYF,TGTGCCAGCAGTCGATACAAAGGGGGACAGGGAAAAGACGAGCAGTACTTC
TRBJ1-2,-,TRBV27,-,CASSLSIGTASGYTF,TGTGCCAGCAGTTTATCGATAGGGACGGCTAGCGGCTACACCTTC
TRBJ1-5,-,TRBV6-5,once,CATWTADSNQPQHF,TGTGCCACATGGACAGCCGATAGCAATCAGCCCCAGCATTTT
TRBJ2-1,TRBD2,TRBV5-1,once,CASSPGLALFNEQFF,TGCGCCAGCAGCCCGGGACTAGCGCTTTTCAATGAGCAGTTCTTC
TRBJ2-2,TRBD1,TRBV19,-,CASSMTGGGTGELFF,TGTGCCAGTAGTATGACAGGGGGAGGTACCGGGGAGCTGTTTTTT
TRBJ2-5,-,TRBV5-6,-,CASSLEMGQETQYF,TGTGCCAGCAGCTTGGAGATGGGCCAAGAGACCCAGTACTTC
TRBJ2-5,TRBD2,TRBV2,-,CASGEGTSALETQYF,TGTGCCAGCGGTGAAGGGACTAGTGCGTTGGAGACCCAGTACTTC
TRBJ1-2,TRBD1,TRBV6-5,-,CASRPGQVDGYTF,TGTGCCAGCAGACCCGGACAGGTCGATGGCTACACCTTC
TRBJ1-1,-,TRBV28,-,CALGGTRTEAFF,TGTGCCCTGGGGGGGACTCGCACTGAAGCTTTCTTT
TRBJ2-7,-,TRBV5-6,-,CASGPFGFEGENEQYF,TGTGCCAGCGGCCCTTTCGGGTTTGAAGGGGAAAACGAGCAGTACTTC
TRBJ2-5,-,TRBV14,-,CASSHFRGKETQYF,TGTGCCAGCAGCCATTTCCGGGGGAAGGAGACCCAGTACTTC
TRBJ1-1,-,TRBV12-3/TRBV12-4,-,CASSFSANTEAFF,TGTGCCAGCAGTTTTAGTGCGAACACTGAAGCTTTCTTT
TRBJ1-1,-,TRBV4-1,-,CASSQGQKNTEAFF,TGCGCCAGCAGCCAAGGGCAGAAGAACACTGAAGCTTTCTTT
TRBJ2-2,-,TRBV7-8,-,CASRPGANTGELFF,TGTGCCAGCAGGCCGGGGGCGAATACCGGGGAGCTGTTTTTT
TRBJ1-5,-,TRBV5-1,few,CASSLQGTGQPQHF,TGCGCCAGCAGCTTGCAAGGGACGGGACAGCCCCAGCATTTT
TRBJ2-4,TRBD2,TRBV4-2,-,CASTTSGGPKNIQYF,TGTGCCAGCACAACTAGCGGGGGACCGAAAAACATTCAGTACTTC
TRBJ2-7,TRBD2,TRBV4-2,-,CASSQAPGTSGASYEQYF,TGTGCCAGCAGCCAAGCCCCGGGCACTAGCGGGGCCTCCTACGAGCAGTACTTC
TRBJ1-4,TRBD1,TRBV24-1,-,CATSDRQGSVEKLFF,TGTGCCACCAGTGACCGACAGGGGTCAGTTGAAAAACTGTTTTTT
TRBJ2-4,-,TRBV7-3,-,CASSLSPNKAQDIQYF,TGTGCCAGCAGCTTATCTCCAAATAAGGCCCAAGACATTCAGTACTTC
TRBJ1-4,-,TRBV4-2,-,CASSQETGTENEKLFF,TGTGCCAGCAGCCAGGAGACAGGAACCGAAAATGAAAAACTGTTTTTT
TRBJ1-6,-,TRBV12-2,-,CASRTPGSSYNSPLHF,TGTGCAAGTCGCACACCAGGGAGCTCCTATAATTCACCCCTCCACTTT
TRBJ1-5,-,TRBV6-2/TRBV6-3,-,CASSWDSGNQPQHF,TGTGCCAGCAGTTGGGACTCCGGAAATCAGCCCCAGCATTTT
TRBJ2-7,TRBD2,TRBV6-1,-,CASSEAPGGSYEQYF,TGTGCCAGCAGTGAAGCCCCGGGGGGCTCCTACGAGCAGTACTTC
TRBJ2-7,-,TRBV7-9,-,CASSINQGGEQYF,TGTGCCAGCAGCATAAATCAGGGAGGCGAGCAGTACTTC
TRBJ1-1,-,TRBV27,-,CASSLNRVTEAFF,TGTGCCAGCAGTTTGAACAGGGTCACTGAAGCTTTCTTT
TRBJ1-2,-,TRBV9,-,CASSVAVGGVKHTF,TGTGCCAGCAGCGTAGCTGTGGGGGGGGTCAAGCACACCTTC
TRBJ1-5,-,TRBV7-8,once,CASSAYSNQPQHF,TGTGCCAGCAGTGCATATAGCAATCAGCCCCAGCATTTT
TRBJ2-7,-,TRBV28,-,CASIRGESYEQYF,TGTGCCAGCATACGAGGGGAGTCCTACGAGCAGTACTTC
TRBJ2-2,TRBD1,TRBV6-6,-,CASSPSDRATGELFF,TGTGCCAGCAGTCCCTCGGACAGGGCGACCGGGGAGCTGTTTTTT
TRBJ2-6,-,TRBV27,-,CASSSNTGANVLTF,TGTGCCAGCAGCAGCAACACTGGGGCCAACGTCCTGACTTTC
TRBJ2-3,-,TRBV5-6,-,CASSIGRTDTQYF,TGTGCCAGCAGCATCGGACGCACAGATACGCAGTATTTT
TRBJ1-5,-,TRBV6-5,-,CASSSGRRGQPQHF,TGTGCCAGCAGTTCCGGGCGCAGGGGACAGCCCCAGCATTTT
TRBJ2-7,-,TRBV11-2,-,CASSPWAGLKTYEQYF,TGTGCCAGCAGCCCTTGGGCCGGCCTCAAAACCTACGAGCAGTACTTC
TRBJ2-7,-,TRBV11-2,-,CASSPGRGGASYEQYF,TGTGCCAGCAGCCCCGGTCGCGGGGGCGCGTCCTACGAGCAGTACTTC
TRBJ1-4,-,TRBV7-9,-,CASSLGNTNEKLFF,TGTGCCAGCAGCTTGGGGAATACTAATGAAAAACTGTTTTTT
TRBJ1-2,-,TRBV28,-,CASSSGVTYGYTF,TGTGCCAGCAGTTCGGGGGTTACCTATGGCTACACCTTC
TRBJ2-3,TRBD1,TRBV24-1,once,CATSDTGQGADTQYF,TGTGCCACCAGTGATACGGGACAGGGGGCAGATACGCAGTATTTT
TRBJ2-1,TRBD2,TRBV6-5,-,CASTPRRGGRNEQFF,TGTGCCAGCACCCCGAGGCGGGGGGGCCGGAATGAGCAGTTCTTC